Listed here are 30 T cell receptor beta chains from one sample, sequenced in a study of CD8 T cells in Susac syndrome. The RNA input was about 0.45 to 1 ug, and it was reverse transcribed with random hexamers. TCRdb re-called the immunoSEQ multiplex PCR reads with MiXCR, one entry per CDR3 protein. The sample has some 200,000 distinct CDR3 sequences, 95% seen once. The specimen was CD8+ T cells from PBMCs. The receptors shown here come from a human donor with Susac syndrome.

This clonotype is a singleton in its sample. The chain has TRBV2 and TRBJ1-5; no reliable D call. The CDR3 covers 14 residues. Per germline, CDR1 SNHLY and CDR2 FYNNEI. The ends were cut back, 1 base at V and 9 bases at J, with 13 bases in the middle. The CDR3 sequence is CASSEDSHLGPQHF. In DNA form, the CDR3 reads TGTGCCAGCAGTGAAGACAGCCACCTTGGGCCCCAGCATTTT.

For the CDR3, the DNA is TGTGCCAGCAGCCAAGAGGAGGCTGGCGAGCAGTACTTC. Translating it yields CASSQEEAGEQYF. This chain connects TRBV14 to TRBJ2-7; maybe TRBD2 (5 bases). Trimming pared 0 bases from V and 6 bases from J, leaving 9 bases between. The CDR3 totals 13 residues. Germline values: CDR1 SGHDN, CDR2 FVKESK.

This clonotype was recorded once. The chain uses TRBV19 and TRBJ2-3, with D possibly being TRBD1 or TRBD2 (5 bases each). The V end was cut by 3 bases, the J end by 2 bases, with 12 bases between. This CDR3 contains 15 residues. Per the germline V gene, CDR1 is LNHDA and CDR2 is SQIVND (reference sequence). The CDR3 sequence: CASSMFGGPTDTQYF. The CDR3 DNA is TGTGCCAGTAGTATGTTTGGGGGACCCACAGATACGCAGTATTTT.

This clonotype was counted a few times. CDR3 sequence reads: CASSPGLAGNEQFF. The CDR3 DNA reads TGTGCCAGCAGTCCGGGACTAGCTGGGAATGAGCAGTTCTTC. The gene calls are TRBV27 and TRBJ2-1; 9 bases are a match to TRBD2. Germline CDR1 MNHEY, CDR2 SMNVEV (reference sequence). CDR3 length: 14 residues. V lost 5 bases, J lost 7 bases, and 6 bases stayed unmatched.

DNA of the CDR3: TGTGCCAGCAGTTACTCGGAGGGCCCCTCGGGCTACACCTTC. Amino acid sequence: CASSYSEGPSGYTF. The gene calls are TRBV6-5 and TRBJ1-2, with D unclear. The CDR3 extends over 14 amino acids. V lost 0 bases, J lost 8 bases, and 13 bases lay in between. The germline V gene has CDR1 MNHEY and CDR2 SVGAGI.

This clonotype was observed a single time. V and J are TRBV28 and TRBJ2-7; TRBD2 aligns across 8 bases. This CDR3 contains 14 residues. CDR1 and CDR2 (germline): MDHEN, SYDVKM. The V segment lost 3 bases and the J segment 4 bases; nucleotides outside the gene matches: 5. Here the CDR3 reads CASSFIAGSYEQYF. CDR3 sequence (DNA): TGTGCCAGCAGTTTCATAGCGGGATCATACGAGCAGTACTTC.

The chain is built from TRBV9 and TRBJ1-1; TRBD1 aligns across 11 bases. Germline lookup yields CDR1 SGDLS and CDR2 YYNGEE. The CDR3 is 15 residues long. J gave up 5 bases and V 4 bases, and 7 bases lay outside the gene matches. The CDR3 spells CASSPEGQGVTEAFF. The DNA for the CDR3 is TGTGCCAGCAGCCCGGAGGGACAGGGGGTGACTGAAGCTTTCTTT. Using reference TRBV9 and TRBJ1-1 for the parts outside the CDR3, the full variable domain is DSGVTQTPKHLITATGQRVTLRCSPRSGDLSVYWYQQSLDQGLQFLIQYYNGEERAKGNILERFSAQQFPDLHSELNLSSLELGDSALYFCASSPEGQGVTEAFFGQGTRLTVV.

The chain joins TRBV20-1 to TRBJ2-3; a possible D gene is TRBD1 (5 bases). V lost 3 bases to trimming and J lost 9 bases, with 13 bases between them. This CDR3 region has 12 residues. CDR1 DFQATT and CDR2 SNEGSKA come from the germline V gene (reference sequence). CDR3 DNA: TGCAGTGCTAGTACAGGATCTAGGACGCAGTATTTT. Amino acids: CSASTGSRTQYF.

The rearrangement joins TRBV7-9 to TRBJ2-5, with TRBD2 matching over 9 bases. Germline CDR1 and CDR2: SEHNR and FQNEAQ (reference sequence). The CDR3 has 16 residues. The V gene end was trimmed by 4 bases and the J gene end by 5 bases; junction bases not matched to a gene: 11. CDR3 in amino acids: CASSSSVAGGMETQYF. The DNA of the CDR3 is TGTGCCAGCAGCTCATCGGTGGCGGGAGGGATGGAGACCCAGTACTTC.

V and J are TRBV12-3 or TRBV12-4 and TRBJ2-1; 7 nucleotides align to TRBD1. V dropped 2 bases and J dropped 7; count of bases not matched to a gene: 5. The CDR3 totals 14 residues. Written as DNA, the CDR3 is TGTGCCAGCAGTTTAACCGGGACAGTAAATGAGCAGTTCTTC. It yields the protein CASSLTGTVNEQFF.

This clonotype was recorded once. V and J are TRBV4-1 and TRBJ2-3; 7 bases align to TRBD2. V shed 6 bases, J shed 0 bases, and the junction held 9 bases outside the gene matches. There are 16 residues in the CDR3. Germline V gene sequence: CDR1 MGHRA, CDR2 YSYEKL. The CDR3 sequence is CASSHPSGESTDTQYF. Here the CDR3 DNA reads TGCGCCAGCAGTCATCCTAGCGGAGAGAGCACAGATACGCAGTATTTT.

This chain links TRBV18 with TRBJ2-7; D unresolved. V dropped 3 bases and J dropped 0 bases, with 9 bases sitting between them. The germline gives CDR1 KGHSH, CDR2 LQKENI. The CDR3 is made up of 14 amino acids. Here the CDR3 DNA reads TGTGCCAGCTCACCGGGAATAAGCTCCTACGAGCAGTACTTC. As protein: CASSPGISSYEQYF.

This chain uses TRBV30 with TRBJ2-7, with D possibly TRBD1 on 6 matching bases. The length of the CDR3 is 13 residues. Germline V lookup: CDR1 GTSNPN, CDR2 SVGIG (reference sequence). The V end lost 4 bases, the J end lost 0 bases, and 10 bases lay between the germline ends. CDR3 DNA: TGTGCCTGGAACAGGGCCAGCTCCTACGAGCAGTACTTC. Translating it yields CAWNRASSYEQYF.

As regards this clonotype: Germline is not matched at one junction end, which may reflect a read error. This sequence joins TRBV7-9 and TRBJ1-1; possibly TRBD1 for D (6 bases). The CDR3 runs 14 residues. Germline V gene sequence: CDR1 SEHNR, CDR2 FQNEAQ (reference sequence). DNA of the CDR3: TGTGCCAGCAACTTAGCTTCAGGGGAAGGTGAAGCTTTCTTT. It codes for CASNLASGEGEAFF.

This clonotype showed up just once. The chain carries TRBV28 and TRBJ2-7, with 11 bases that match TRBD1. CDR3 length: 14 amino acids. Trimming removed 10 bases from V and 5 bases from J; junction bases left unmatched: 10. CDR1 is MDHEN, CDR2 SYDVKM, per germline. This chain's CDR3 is CATYPGQGVNEQYF. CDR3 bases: TGTGCCACCTATCCGGGACAGGGGGTCAACGAGCAGTACTTC.

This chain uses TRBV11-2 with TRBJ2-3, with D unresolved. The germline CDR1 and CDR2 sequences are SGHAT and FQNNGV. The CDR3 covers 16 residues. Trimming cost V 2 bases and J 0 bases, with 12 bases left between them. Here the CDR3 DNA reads TGTGCCAGCAGCTTACGCCTTACTGCTAGCACAGATACGCAGTATTTT. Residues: CASSLRLTASTDTQYF.

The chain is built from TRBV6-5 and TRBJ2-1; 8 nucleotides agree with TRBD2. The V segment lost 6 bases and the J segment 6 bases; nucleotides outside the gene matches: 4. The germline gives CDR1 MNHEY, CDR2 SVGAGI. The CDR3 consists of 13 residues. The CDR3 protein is CASSVAGSNEQFF. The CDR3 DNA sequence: TGTGCCAGCAGCGTAGCGGGGTCCAATGAGCAGTTCTTC.

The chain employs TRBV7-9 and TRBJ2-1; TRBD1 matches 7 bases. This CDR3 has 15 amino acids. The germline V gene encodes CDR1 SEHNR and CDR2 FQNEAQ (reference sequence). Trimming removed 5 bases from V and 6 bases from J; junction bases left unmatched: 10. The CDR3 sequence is CASSPGQVYGNEQFF. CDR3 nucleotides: TGTGCCAGCAGCCCCGGACAGGTTTACGGCAATGAGCAGTTCTTC.

The CDR3 DNA reads TGCAGCACACCGGACAGGGACGACTATGGCTACACCTTC. This gives the protein CSTPDRDDYGYTF. The genes are TRBV29-1 and TRBJ1-2; 8 nucleotides agree with TRBD1. The CDR3 runs to 13 residues. CDR1 SQVTM and CDR2 ANQGSEA come from the germline V gene. V shed 8 bases and J 3 bases; nucleotides not matched to a gene: 8. Filled out from reference TRBV29-1 and TRBJ1-2, the complete variable domain reads SAVISQKPSRDICQRGTSLTIQCQVDSQVTMMFWYRQQPGQSLTLIATANQGSEATYESGFVIDKFPISRPNLTFSTLTVSNMSPEDSSIYLCSTPDRDDYGYTFGSGTRLTVV.

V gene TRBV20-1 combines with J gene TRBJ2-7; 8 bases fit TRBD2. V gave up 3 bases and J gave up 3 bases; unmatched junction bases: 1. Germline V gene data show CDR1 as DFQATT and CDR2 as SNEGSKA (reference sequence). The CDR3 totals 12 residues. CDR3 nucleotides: TGCAGTGCTAGCGGGACTAGCTACGAGCAGTACTTC. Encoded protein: CSASGTSYEQYF.

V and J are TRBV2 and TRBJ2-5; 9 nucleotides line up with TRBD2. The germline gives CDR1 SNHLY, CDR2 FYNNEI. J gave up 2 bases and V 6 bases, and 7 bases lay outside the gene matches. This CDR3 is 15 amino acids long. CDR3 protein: CASSASREGQETQYF. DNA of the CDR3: TGTGCCAGCAGCGCCTCGCGGGAGGGACAAGAGACCCAGTACTTC.

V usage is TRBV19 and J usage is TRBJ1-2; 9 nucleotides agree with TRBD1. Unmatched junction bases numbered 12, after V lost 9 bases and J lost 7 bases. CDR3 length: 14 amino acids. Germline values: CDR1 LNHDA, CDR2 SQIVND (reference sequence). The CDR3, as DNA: TGTGCCAGCAAGAGACCGGAGGACAGGGGTGGCTACACCTTC. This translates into CASKRPEDRGGYTF.

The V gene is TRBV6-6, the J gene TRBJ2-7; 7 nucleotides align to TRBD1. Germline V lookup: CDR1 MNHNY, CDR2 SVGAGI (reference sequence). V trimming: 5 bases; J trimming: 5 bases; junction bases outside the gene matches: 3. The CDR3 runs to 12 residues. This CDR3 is CASSDRVHEQYF. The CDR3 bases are TGTGCCAGCAGTGACAGGGTCCACGAGCAGTACTTC.

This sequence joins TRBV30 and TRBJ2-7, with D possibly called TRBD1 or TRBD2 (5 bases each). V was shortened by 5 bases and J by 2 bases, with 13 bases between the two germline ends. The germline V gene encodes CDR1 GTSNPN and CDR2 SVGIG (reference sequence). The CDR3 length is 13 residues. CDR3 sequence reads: CAWGTRVTYEQYF. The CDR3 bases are TGTGCCTGGGGGACCAGGGTAACCTACGAGCAGTACTTC.

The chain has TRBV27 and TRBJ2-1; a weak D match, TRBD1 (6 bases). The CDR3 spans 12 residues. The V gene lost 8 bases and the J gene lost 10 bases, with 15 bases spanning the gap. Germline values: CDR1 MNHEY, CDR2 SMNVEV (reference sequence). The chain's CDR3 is CASHIRGYEQFF. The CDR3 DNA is TGTGCCAGCCATATCAGGGGTTACGAGCAGTTCTTC.

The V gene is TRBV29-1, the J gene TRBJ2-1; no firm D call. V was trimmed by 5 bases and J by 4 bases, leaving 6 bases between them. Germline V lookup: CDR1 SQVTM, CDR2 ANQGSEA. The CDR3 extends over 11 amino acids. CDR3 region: CSVPFYNEQFF. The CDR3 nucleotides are TGCAGCGTTCCCTTTTACAATGAGCAGTTCTTC.

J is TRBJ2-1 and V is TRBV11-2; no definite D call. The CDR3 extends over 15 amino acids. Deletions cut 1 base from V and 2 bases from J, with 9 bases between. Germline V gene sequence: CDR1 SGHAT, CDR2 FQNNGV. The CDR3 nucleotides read TGTGCCAGCAGCTTAGCCCCGGTTCCCTACAATGAGCAGTTCTTC. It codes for CASSLAPVPYNEQFF.

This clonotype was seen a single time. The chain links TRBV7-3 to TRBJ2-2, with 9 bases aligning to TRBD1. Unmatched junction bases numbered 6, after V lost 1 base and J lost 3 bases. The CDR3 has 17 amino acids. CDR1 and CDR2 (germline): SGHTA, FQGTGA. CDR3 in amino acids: CASSLMGQGSDTGELFF. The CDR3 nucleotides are TGTGCCAGCAGCTTAATGGGACAGGGCTCCGACACCGGGGAGCTGTTTTTT.

This CDR3 is CASGTSTDTQYF. DNA for the CDR3: TGTGCCAGCGGGACTAGCACAGATACGCAGTATTTT. This chain uses TRBV2 with TRBJ2-3; the D gene is possibly TRBD2 (6 bases). V lost 8 bases, J lost 0 bases, and 6 bases lay in between. Germline values: CDR1 SNHLY, CDR2 FYNNEI. The CDR3 length is 12 residues.

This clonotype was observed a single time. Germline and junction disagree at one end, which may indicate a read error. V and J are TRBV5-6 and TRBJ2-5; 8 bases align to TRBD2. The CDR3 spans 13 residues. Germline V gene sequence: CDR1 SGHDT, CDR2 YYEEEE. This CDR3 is CASSLFLGGGLDF. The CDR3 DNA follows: TGTGCCAGCAGCTTGTTTCTGGGCGGGGGGCTCGACTTC.